This TCR beta chain stems from a study of T cell repertoires in cytomegalovirus infection. Study-wide findings and caveats: Within the response measured ex vivo, HLA-C-restricted CMV-specific TCR beta clonotypes were dominant.

Note on this clonotype: Antigen unknown.

Via MiXCR, TCRdb re-called the reads, giving one row per CDR3 protein. The sample holds about 830,000 distinct CDR3 sequences, about 33% seen once. J was trimmed by 5 bases and V by 1 base; bases with no gene match: 1. The CDR3 spans 14 residues. Germline V gives CDR1 SEHNR, CDR2 FQNEAQ (reference sequence). J is TRBJ1-4 and V is TRBV7-9; 7 nucleotides match TRBD1. The source of this sequence is a human donor in good health (CMV status not recorded). Some clones in this sample may be carry-over from other donors' samples. Sequences were derived from cultured CD8+ T cells from PBMCs, sampled from culture after CMV antigen stimulation. The CDR3 DNA reads as TGTGCCAGCAGCTTAGGGGACAGAAATGAAAAACTGTTTTTT. As protein: CASSLGDRNEKLFF.